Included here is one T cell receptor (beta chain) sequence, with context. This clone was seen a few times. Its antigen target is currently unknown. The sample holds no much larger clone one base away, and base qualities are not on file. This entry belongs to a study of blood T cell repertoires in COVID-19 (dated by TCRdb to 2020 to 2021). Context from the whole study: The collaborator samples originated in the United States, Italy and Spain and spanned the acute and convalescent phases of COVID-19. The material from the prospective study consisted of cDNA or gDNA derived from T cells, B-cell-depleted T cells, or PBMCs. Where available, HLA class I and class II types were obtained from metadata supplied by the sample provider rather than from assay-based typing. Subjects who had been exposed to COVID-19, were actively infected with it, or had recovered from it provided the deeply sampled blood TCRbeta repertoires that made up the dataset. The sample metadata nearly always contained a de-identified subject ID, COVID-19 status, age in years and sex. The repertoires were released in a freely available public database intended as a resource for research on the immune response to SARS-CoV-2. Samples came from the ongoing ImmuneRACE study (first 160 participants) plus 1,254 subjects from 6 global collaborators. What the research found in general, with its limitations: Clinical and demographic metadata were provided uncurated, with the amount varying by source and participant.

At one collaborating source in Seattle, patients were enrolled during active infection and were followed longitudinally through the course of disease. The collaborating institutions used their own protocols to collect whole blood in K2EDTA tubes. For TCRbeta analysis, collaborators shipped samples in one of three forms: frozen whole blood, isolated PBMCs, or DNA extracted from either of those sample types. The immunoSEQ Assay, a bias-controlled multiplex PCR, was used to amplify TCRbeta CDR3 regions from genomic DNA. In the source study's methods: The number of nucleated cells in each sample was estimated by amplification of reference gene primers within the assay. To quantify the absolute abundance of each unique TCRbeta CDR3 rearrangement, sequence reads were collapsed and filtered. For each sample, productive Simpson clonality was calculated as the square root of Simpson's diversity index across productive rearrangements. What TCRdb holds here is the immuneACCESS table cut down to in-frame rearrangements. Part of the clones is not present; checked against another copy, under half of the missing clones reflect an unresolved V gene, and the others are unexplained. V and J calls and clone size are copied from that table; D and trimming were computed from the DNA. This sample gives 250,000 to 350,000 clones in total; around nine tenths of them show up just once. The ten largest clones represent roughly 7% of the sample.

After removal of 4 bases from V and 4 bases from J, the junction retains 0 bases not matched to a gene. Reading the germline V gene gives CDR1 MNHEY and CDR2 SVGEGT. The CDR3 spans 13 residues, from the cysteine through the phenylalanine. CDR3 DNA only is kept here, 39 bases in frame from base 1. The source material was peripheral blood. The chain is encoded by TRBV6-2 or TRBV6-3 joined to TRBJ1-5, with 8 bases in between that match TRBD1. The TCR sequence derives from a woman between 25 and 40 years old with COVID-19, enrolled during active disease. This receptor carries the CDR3 CASSWTGNQPQHF. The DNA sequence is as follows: TGTGCCAGCAGTTGGACAGGGAATCAGCCCCAGCATTTT.